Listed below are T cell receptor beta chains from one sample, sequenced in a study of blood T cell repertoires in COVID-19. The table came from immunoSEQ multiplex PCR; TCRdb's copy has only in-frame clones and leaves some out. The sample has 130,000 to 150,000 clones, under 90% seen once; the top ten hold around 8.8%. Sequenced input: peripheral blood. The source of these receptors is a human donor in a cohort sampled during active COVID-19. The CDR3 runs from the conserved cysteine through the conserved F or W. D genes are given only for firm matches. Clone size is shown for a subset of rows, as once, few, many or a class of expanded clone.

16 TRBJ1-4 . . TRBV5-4 TGTGCCAGCAGCTCCGGACCCGGGGTGGCTAATGAAAAACTGTTTTTT CASSSGPGVANEKLFF
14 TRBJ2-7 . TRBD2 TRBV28 TGTGCCAGCAGTTTTTTTAGCGGGGCCTACGAGCAGTACTTC CASSFFSGAYEQYF
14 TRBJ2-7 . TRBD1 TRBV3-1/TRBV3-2 TGTGCCAGCAGCGAATTAGACAGGGCCTACGAGCAGTACTTC CASSELDRAYEQYF
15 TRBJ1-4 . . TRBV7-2 TGTGCCAGCAGCTTATTTGGGCAGACTAATGAAAAACTGTTTTTT CASSLFGQTNEKLFF
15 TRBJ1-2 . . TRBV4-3 TGCGCCAGCAGCCAAGATGTGGGGGGGAACTATGGCTACACCTTC CASSQDVGGNYGYTF
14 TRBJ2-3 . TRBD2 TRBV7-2 TGTGCCAGCAGGACTAGCGGGGCCACAGATACGCAGTATTTT CASRTSGATDTQYF
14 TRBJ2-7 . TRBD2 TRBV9 TGTGCCAGCAGCGTTGCTAGCGGTGGTTACGAGCAGTACTTC CASSVASGGYEQYF
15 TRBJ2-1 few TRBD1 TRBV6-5 TGTGCCAGCAGTCGCGGGACAGGGGTCAACAATGAGCAGTTCTTC CASSRGTGVNNEQFF
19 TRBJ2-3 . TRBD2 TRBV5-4 TGTGCCAGCAGCTTGTTTCTAGGACTAGCGGGAGCCAAGCTAGATACGCAGTATTTT CASSLFLGLAGAKLDTQYF
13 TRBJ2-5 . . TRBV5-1 TGCGCCAGCAGCTTGGGAGGCCAAGAGACCCAGTACTTC CASSLGGQETQYF
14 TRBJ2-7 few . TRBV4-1 TGCGCCAGCAGCCAGACAGTCGCGTCCTACGAGCAGTACTTC CASSQTVASYEQYF
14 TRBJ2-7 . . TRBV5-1 TGCGCCAGCAGCTTGGATCCCCTAGCTTACGAGCAGTACTTC CASSLDPLAYEQYF
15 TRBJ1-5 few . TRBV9 TGTGCCAGCAGCGTAGCCCCGGGGGGCAATCAGCCCCAGCATTTT CASSVAPGGNQPQHF
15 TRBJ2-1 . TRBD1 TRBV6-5 TGTGCCAGCAGTCCCGGGACAGGGTCATACAATGAGCAGTTCTTC CASSPGTGSYNEQFF
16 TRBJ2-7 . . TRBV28 TGTGCCAGCAGAACGGATAGCGGAGGAGCAACCTACGAGCAGTACTTC CASRTDSGGATYEQYF
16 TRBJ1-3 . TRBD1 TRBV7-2 TGTGCCAGCAGCGCCCAGGACAGGGGGTCTGGAAACACCATATATTTT CASSAQDRGSGNTIYF
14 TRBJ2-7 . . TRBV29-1 TGCAGCGTTGGAGCACAGGGTCTCGTCTACGAGCAGTACTTC CSVGAQGLVYEQYF
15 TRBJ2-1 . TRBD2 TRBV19 TGTGCCAGTAGTACCGGGACTAGCGGGAGCAATGAGCAGTTCTTC CASSTGTSGSNEQFF
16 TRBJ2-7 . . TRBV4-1 TGCGCCAGCAGCCAAGACCCGGGGGCGGGGGAATACGAGCAGTACTTC CASSQDPGAGEYEQYF
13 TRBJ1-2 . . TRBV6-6 TGTGCCAGCCGCAGCGGGGGGAACGATGGCTACACCTTC CASRSGGNDGYTF
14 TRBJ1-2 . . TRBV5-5 TGTGCCAGCAGCTTGGCTACGACTCCCTATGGCTACACCTTC CASSLATTPYGYTF
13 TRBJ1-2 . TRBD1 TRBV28 TGTGCCAGCAGTCTAGGGGGCGCGTATGGCTACACCTTC CASSLGGAYGYTF
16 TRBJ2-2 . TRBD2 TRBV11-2 TGTGCCAGCAGCCCCTGGACTAGCGGGACCACCGGGGAGCTGTTTTTT CASSPWTSGTTGELFF
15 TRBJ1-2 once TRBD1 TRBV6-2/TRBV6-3 TGTGCCAGCAGTTACTCGCAACAGGGGCTCGACGGCTACACCTTC CASSYSQQGLDGYTF
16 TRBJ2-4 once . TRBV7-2 TGTGCCAGCAGCTTAGGACTAGCCTCTCAGGGGAGCGGGCAGTACTTC CASSLGLASQGSGQYF
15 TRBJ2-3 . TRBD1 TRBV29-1 TGCAGCGTCGTGGAACAGGGGCTGAGGGGAGATACGCAGTATTTT CSVVEQGLRGDTQYF
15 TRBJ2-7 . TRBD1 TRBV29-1 TGCAGCGCACCCTGGGGATACAGGGGGCCCTACGAGCAGTACTTC CSAPWGYRGPYEQYF
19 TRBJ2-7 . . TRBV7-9 TGTGCCAGCAGCTTGCGCAACCCTAAAGGACTTGAGGGATCCTACGAGCAGTACTTC CASSLRNPKGLEGSYEQYF
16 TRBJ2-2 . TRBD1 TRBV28 TGTGCCAGCAGTTTACCCGGGACAGCGAACACCGGGGAGCTGTTTTTT CASSLPGTANTGELFF
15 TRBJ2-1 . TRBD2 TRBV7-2 TGTGCCAGCAGCCCCACTAGCGGGTCCTACAATGAGCAGTTCTTC CASSPTSGSYNEQFF
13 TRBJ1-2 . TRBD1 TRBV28 TGTGCCAGCAGGTCCACAGGGGAAAATGGCTACACCTTC CASRSTGENGYTF
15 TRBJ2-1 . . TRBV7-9 TGTGCCAGCTATGTCTCGGGGTCCTCCTACAATGAGCAGTTCTTC CASYVSGSSYNEQFF
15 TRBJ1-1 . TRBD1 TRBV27 TGTGCCAGCAGTTTCACTGACAGGGGGAACACTGAAGCTTTCTTT CASSFTDRGNTEAFF
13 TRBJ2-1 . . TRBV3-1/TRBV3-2 TGTGCCAGCAGCCAAGACAGGTACAATGAGCAGTTCTTC CASSQDRYNEQFF
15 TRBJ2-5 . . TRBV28 TGTGCCAGCAGCGACGACGGGAATCTAGCGAAGACCCAGTACTTC CASSDDGNLAKTQYF
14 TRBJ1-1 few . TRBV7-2 TGTGCCAGCAGCTTAGAATTCGGGAGCACTGAAGCTTTCTTT CASSLEFGSTEAFF
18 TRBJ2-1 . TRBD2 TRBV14 TGTGCCAGCAGCCAAGACCGGAGACTAGCGCTCTCCTACAATGAGCAGTTCTTC CASSQDRRLALSYNEQFF
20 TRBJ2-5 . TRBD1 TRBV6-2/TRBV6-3 TGTGCCAGCAGCCAGACCACGGACAGGCTAAGGCATCGAAGCCAAGAGACCCAGTACTTC CASSQTTDRLRHRSQETQYF
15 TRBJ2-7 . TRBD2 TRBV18 TGTGCCAGCTCACCAGTGCGGGAGAAGCCCTACGAGCAGTACTTC CASSPVREKPYEQYF
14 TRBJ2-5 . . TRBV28 TGTGCCAGCAGTTCCTGGAGGGGACAAGAGACCCAGTACTTC CASSSWRGQETQYF
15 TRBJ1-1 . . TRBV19 TGTGCCAGTAGTCGGTCCAAAGAGAGGGAGACTGAAGCTTTCTTT CASSRSKERETEAFF